The rows below give T cell receptor beta chains drawn from one sample of a study of OX40 agonist ivuxolimab in advanced cancers. Assay: immunoSEQ multiplex PCR; the TCRdb copy retains only in-frame clones and omits some. The data show 95,000 or so clones, about 91% seen once. The sample here was CD4+ or CD8+ T cells sorted from blood, taken in a trial of the OX40 agonist ivuxolimab. These receptors were taken from an adult with an advanced solid tumor such as melanoma, head and neck, liver or kidney cancer. CDR3s include the opening cysteine and the closing phenylalanine or tryptophan. A D gene is named only where the DNA matches it firmly. The size of a clone is reported for some rows only, either as once, few or many, or as a class for expanded clones.

j_call,v_call,clone_size,d_call,cdr3_aa,cdr3_nt
TRBJ1-1,TRBV2,NA,TRBD1,CASSTGQANTEAFF,TGTGCCAGCAGTACGGGACAGGCGAACACTGAAGCTTTCTTT
TRBJ1-5,TRBV7-6,NA,TRBD1,CASSPGQGQPQHF,TGTGCCAGCAGCCCAGGACAGGGTCAGCCCCAGCATTTT
TRBJ2-3,TRBV11-1,NA,NA,CASSRTDTDTQYF,TGTGCCAGCAGCAGAACGGACACAGATACGCAGTATTTT
TRBJ1-2,TRBV10-3,few,NA,CAISDAVYGYTF,TGTGCCATCAGTGACGCTGTTTATGGCTACACCTTC
TRBJ1-2,TRBV30,NA,TRBD1,CAWSVLGQGVNYGYTF,TGTGCCTGGAGTGTCTTGGGACAGGGTGTTAACTATGGCTACACCTTC
TRBJ2-1,TRBV29-1,NA,TRBD2,CSVEGRPAGGIGEQFF,TGCAGCGTTGAAGGTCGACCAGCGGGGGGTATCGGTGAGCAGTTCTTC
TRBJ1-2,TRBV11-2,NA,TRBD1,CASSTTPGTGVKGYTF,TGTGCCAGCAGCACAACACCCGGGACAGGGGTAAAGGGCTACACCTTC
TRBJ1-6,TRBV5-1,NA,NA,CASNRDGLNNSPLHF,TGCGCCAGCAACCGGGACGGCCTAAATAATTCACCCCTCCACTTT
TRBJ1-1,TRBV2,NA,NA,CASRTGRGHTEAFF,TGTGCCAGCAGAACGGGTCGGGGGCACACTGAAGCTTTCTTT
TRBJ2-1,TRBV5-8,NA,TRBD2,CASSLTVAGGSHEQFF,TGTGCCAGCAGCTTAACTGTAGCGGGAGGTTCCCATGAGCAGTTCTTC
TRBJ1-1,TRBV18,NA,NA,CATKSQDTNTEAFF,TGTGCCACCAAATCACAAGATACGAACACTGAAGCTTTCTTT
TRBJ1-5,TRBV6-1,NA,NA,CASSGLRDSNQPQHF,TGTGCCAGCAGTGGGCTAAGGGATAGCAATCAGCCCCAGCATTTT
TRBJ2-6,TRBV18,NA,NA,CASSFIIRGSGANVLTF,TGTGCCAGCTCATTCATTATACGGGGCTCTGGGGCCAACGTCCTGACTTTC
TRBJ2-5,TRBV30,NA,NA,CAWAGGETQYF,TGTGCCTGGGCCGGGGGAGAGACCCAGTACTTC
TRBJ1-5,TRBV7-8,NA,NA,CASSLGRDQPQHF,TGTGCCAGCAGCTTAGGCCGAGATCAGCCCCAGCATTTT
TRBJ2-7,TRBV4-1,NA,NA,CASSQEGAQGREQYF,TGCGCCAGCAGCCAAGAGGGAGCGCAGGGTAGAGAGCAGTACTTC
TRBJ1-2,TRBV27,NA,NA,CASSKTGVYGYTF,TGTGCCAGCAGCAAGACAGGAGTATATGGCTACACCTTC
TRBJ2-7,TRBV2,NA,TRBD2,CASRASAGLADYEQYF,TGTGCCAGCAGAGCTTCTGCGGGACTAGCGGACTACGAGCAGTACTTC
TRBJ2-3,TRBV5-4,NA,TRBD1,CASSARQGPQYF,TGTGCCAGCAGCGCGCGACAGGGCCCGCAGTATTTT
TRBJ1-1,TRBV6-6,NA,NA,CASSYSAGTGTEAFF,TGTGCCAGCAGTTACTCCGCAGGGACGGGCACTGAAGCTTTCTTT
TRBJ2-3,TRBV14,NA,TRBD2,CASSQGRPAGEASTDTQYF,TGTGCCAGCAGCCAAGGCCGGCCAGCGGGAGAAGCTAGCACAGATACGCAGTATTTT
TRBJ2-3,TRBV19,NA,TRBD1,CASAGQGVSDTQYF,TGTGCCAGCGCGGGACAGGGGGTTTCGGATACGCAGTATTTT
TRBJ1-4,TRBV10-1,NA,NA,CASSELGFPEKLFF,TGCGCCAGCAGTGAGTTGGGGTTTCCTGAAAAACTGTTTTTT
TRBJ1-1,TRBV6-6,NA,NA,CASNNRATEAFF,TGTGCCAGTAATAACAGGGCCACTGAAGCTTTCTTT
TRBJ1-6,TRBV19,NA,TRBD1,CASNTLDRGRNSPLHF,TGTGCCAGTAACACTTTGGACAGGGGGCGGAATTCACCCCTCCACTTT
TRBJ1-2,TRBV5-1,NA,TRBD1,CASSSPGQGTGGYTF,TGCGCCAGCAGCTCCCCGGGACAGGGGACTGGGGGCTACACCTTC
TRBJ1-1,TRBV30,NA,NA,CAWSVKGSTEAFF,TGTGCCTGGAGTGTAAAGGGGAGTACTGAAGCTTTCTTT
TRBJ2-1,TRBV19,NA,NA,CASSIGTYGDEQFF,TGTGCCAGTAGTATAGGGACGTATGGGGATGAGCAGTTCTTC
TRBJ1-4,TRBV4-1,NA,NA,CASSQGGRDLEKLFF,TGCGCCAGCAGCCAAGGAGGCAGGGATCTTGAAAAACTGTTTTTT
TRBJ2-7,TRBV11-2,few,NA,CASSLTGAVEQYF,TGTGCCAGCAGCTTAACGGGGGCGGTCGAGCAGTACTTC
TRBJ1-5,TRBV21-1,once,NA,CASSAHRENQPQHF,TGTGCCAGCAGCGCGCACAGGGAGAATCAGCCCCAGCATTTT
TRBJ1-5,TRBV21-1,NA,NA,CASSKGPDRGYEQPQHF,TGTGCCAGCAGCAAAGGGCCGGACAGGGGGTATGAGCAGCCCCAGCATTTT
TRBJ1-1,TRBV7-2,NA,NA,CASSLEGGPGTEAFF,TGTGCCAGCAGCTTAGAAGGCGGGCCTGGCACTGAAGCTTTCTTT
TRBJ1-2,TRBV14,NA,NA,CASSQFDGGGGYTF,TGTGCCAGCAGCCAATTCGATGGGGGTGGTGGCTACACCTTC
TRBJ1-5,TRBV19,NA,NA,CASSPGTVSNQPQHF,TGTGCCAGTAGCCCTGGGACGGTTAGCAATCAGCCCCAGCATTTT
TRBJ1-2,TRBV5-4,NA,NA,CASSLTHNYGYTF,TGTGCCAGCAGCTTGACACATAACTATGGCTACACCTTC